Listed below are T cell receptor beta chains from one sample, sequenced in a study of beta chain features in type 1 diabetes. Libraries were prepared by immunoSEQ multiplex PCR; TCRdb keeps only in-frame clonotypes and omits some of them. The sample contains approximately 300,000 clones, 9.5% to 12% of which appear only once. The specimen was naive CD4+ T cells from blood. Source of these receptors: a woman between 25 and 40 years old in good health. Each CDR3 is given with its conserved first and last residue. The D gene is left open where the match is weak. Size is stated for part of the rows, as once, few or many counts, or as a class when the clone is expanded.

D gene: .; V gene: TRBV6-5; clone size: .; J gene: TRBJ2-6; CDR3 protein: CASSYGGSSGANVLTF; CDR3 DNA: TGTGCCAGCAGTTACGGGGGCAGCTCTGGGGCCAACGTCCTGACTTTC
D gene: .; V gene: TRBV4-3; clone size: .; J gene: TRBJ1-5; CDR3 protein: CASSLAVNQPQHF; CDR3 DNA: TGCGCCAGCAGCCTGGCAGTTAATCAGCCCCAGCATTTT
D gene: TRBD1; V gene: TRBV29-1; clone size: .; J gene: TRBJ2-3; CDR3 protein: CSVETGGQYTDTQYF; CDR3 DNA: TGCAGCGTTGAAACAGGGGGACAGTACACAGATACGCAGTATTTT
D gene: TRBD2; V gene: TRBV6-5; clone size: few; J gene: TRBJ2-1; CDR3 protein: CASATSGRSFHEQFF; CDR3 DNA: TGTGCCAGCGCCACTAGCGGGAGGTCGTTTCATGAGCAGTTCTTC
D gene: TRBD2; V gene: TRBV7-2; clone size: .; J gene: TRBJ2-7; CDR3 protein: CASSLDTSGISYEQYF; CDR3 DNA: TGTGCCAGCAGCTTAGACACTAGCGGGATCTCCTACGAGCAGTACTTC
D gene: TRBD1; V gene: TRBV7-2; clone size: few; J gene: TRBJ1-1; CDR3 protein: CASSLRTGGGAFF; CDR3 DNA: TGTGCCAGCAGCTTGCGGACAGGAGGAGGAGCTTTCTTT
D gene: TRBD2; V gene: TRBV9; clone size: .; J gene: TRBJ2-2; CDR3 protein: CASSPSGANTGELFF; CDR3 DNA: TGTGCCAGCAGCCCTAGCGGAGCGAACACCGGGGAGCTGTTTTTT
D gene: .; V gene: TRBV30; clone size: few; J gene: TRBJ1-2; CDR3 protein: CAWRLGVSGYTF; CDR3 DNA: TGTGCCTGGCGATTAGGGGTTAGTGGCTACACCTTC
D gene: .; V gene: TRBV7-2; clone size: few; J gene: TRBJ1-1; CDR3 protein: CASSPEAGVNTEAFF; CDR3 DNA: TGTGCCAGCAGCCCCGAAGCCGGGGTGAACACTGAAGCTTTCTTT
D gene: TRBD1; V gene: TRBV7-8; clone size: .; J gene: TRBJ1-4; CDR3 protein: CASSTRQGAEEKLFF; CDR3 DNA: TGTGCCAGCAGCACCAGACAGGGGGCGGAGGAAAAACTGTTTTTT
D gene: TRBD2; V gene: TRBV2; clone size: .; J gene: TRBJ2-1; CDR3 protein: CASSELGLGPGEQFF; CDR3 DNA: TGTGCCAGCAGTGAATTGGGACTAGGCCCGGGTGAGCAGTTCTTC
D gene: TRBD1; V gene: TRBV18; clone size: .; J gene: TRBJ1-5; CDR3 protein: CASSRGQGGNQPQHF; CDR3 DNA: TGTGCCAGCTCACGGGGACAGGGGGGGAATCAGCCCCAGCATTTT
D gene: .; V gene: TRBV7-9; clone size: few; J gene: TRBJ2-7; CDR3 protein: CASSHPRGGGHSYEQYF; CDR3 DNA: TGTGCCAGCAGCCACCCAAGGGGGGGAGGGCACTCCTACGAGCAGTACTTC
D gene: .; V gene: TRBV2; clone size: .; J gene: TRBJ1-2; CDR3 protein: CASSGGGGADYGYTF; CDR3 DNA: TGTGCCAGCAGTGGTGGGGGGGGCGCGGACTATGGCTACACCTTC
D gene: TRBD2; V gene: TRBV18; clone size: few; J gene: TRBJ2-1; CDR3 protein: CASSPLSGRTDEQFF; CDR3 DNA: TGTGCCAGCTCACCATTAAGCGGGAGAACTGATGAGCAGTTCTTC
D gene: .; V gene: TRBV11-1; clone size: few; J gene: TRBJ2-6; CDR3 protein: CASSQIGSGANVLTF; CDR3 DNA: TGTGCCAGCAGCCAAATCGGCTCTGGGGCCAACGTCCTGACTTTC
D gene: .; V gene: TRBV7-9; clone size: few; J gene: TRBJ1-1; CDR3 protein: CASIRSGDQNTEAFF; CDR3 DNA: TGTGCCAGCATCCGTAGCGGCGACCAGAACACTGAAGCTTTCTTT
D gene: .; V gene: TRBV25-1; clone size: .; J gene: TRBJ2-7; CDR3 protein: CASSEWKVLGEQYF; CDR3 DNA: TGTGCCAGCAGTGAATGGAAGGTCCTAGGAGAGCAGTACTTC
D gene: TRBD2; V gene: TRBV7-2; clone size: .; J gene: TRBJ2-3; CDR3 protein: CASSFSGIADTQYF; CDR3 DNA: TGTGCCAGCAGCTTTAGCGGGATTGCCGATACGCAGTATTTT
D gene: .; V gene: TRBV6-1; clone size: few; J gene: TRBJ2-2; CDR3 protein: CASRSTIRGSGELFF; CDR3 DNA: TGTGCCAGCAGGTCGACCATTAGGGGGTCCGGGGAGCTGTTTTTT
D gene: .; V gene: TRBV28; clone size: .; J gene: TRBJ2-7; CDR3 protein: CASGTTIPYEQYF; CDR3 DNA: TGTGCCAGCGGGACAACTATACCCTACGAGCAGTACTTC
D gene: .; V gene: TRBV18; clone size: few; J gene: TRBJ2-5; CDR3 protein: CASSPWTPKETQYF; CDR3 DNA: TGTGCCAGCTCACCCTGGACACCTAAAGAGACCCAGTACTTC
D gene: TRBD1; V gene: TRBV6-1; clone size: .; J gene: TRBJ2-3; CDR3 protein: CASRDRVSTDTQYF; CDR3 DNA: TGTGCCAGCCGGGACAGGGTTTCGACAGATACGCAGTATTTT
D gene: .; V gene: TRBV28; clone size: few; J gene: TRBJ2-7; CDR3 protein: CASGSFGRNEQYF; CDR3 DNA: TGTGCCAGCGGCTCCTTTGGGAGAAACGAGCAGTACTTC
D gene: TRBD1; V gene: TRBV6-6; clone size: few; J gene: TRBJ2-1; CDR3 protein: CASSYPGTGVYNEQFF; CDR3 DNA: TGTGCCAGCAGTTATCCCGGGACAGGGGTATACAATGAGCAGTTCTTC
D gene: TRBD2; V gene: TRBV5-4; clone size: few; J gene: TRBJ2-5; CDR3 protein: CASSHGELAGETQYF; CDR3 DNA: TGTGCCAGCAGCCACGGCGAACTAGCGGGAGAGACCCAGTACTTC
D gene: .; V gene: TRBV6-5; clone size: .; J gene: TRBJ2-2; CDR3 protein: CASSYETGTGELFF; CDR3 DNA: TGTGCCAGCAGTTACGAGACGGGCACCGGGGAGCTGTTTTTT
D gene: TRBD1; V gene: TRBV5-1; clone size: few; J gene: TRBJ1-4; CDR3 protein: CASSWGQGDEKLFF; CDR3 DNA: TGCGCCAGCAGCTGGGGACAGGGGGATGAAAAACTGTTTTTT
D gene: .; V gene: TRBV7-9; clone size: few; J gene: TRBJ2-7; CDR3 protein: CASSLGAWGGSYEQYF; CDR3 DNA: TGTGCCAGCAGCTTAGGCGCGTGGGGAGGTTCGTACGAGCAGTACTTC
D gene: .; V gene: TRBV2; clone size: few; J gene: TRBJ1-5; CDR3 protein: CASSEQGGDQPQHF; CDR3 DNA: TGTGCCAGCAGTGAGCAGGGTGGGGATCAGCCCCAGCATTTT
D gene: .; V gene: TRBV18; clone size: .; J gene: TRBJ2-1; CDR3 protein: CASSDEDFDEQFF; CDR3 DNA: TGTGCCAGCTCAGACGAGGACTTCGATGAGCAGTTCTTC
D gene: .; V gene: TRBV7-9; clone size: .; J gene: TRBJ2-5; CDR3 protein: CASSLLSGGSQETQYF; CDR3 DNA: TGTGCCAGCAGCTTATTGAGTGGGGGGTCCCAAGAGACCCAGTACTTC
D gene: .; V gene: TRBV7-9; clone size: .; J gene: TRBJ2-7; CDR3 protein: CASSLDGTGYHEQYF; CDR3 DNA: TGTGCCAGCAGCTTAGACGGTACAGGGTACCACGAGCAGTACTTC
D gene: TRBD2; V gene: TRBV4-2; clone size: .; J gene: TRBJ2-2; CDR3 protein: CASTPAGGRTGELFF; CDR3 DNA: TGTGCCAGCACCCCAGCGGGGGGGCGGACCGGGGAGCTGTTTTTT
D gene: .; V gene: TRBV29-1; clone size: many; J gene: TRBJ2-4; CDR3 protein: CSVEGAKDIQYF; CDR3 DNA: TGCAGCGTTGAAGGGGCAAAGGACATTCAGTACTTC
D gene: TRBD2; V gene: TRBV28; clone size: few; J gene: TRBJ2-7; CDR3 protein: CASRTPAGGPIEQYF; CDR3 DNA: TGTGCCAGCAGAACTCCAGCGGGAGGGCCGATCGAGCAGTACTTC
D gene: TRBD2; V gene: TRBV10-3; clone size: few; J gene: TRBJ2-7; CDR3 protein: CAISGTSGTFEQYF; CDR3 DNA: TGTGCCATCAGTGGGACTAGCGGGACCTTCGAGCAGTACTTC
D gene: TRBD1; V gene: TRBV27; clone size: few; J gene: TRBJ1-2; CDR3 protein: CASSKGARGYTF; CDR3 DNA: TGTGCCAGCAGTAAGGGGGCGCGGGGCTACACCTTC
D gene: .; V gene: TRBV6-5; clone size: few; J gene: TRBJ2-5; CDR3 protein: CASSYGPEQETQYF; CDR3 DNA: TGTGCCAGCAGTTACGGGCCAGAACAAGAGACCCAGTACTTC
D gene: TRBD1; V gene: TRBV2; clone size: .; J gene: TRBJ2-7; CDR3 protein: CASRGTGPYEQYF; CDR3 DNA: TGTGCCAGCAGGGGGACAGGTCCTTACGAGCAGTACTTC
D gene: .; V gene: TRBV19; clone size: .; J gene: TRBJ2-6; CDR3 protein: CASIGFAGANVLTF; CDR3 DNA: TGTGCCAGTATCGGGTTTGCTGGGGCCAACGTCCTGACTTTC
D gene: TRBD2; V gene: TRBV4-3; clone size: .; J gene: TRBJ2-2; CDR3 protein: CASSQDLLAGGPGELFF; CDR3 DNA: TGCGCCAGCAGCCAAGATTTACTAGCGGGAGGGCCCGGGGAGCTGTTTTTT
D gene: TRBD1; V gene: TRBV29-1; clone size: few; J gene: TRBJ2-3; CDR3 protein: CSAQGDRGTDTQYF; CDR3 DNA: TGCAGCGCGCAAGGGGACAGGGGCACAGATACGCAGTATTTT
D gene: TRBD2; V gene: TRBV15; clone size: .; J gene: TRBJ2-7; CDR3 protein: CATSRDSSGTSYEQYF; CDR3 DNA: TGTGCCACCAGCAGAGACAGCTCCGGGACTAGCTACGAGCAGTACTTC
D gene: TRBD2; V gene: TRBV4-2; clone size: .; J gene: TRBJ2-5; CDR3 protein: CASSQDSSGRMVETQYF; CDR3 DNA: TGTGCCAGCAGCCAAGATAGCAGCGGGAGGATGGTGGAGACCCAGTACTTC
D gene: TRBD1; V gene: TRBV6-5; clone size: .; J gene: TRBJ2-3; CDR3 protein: CASSSGQGTSDTQYF; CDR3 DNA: TGTGCCAGCAGTTCCGGACAGGGGACTTCAGATACGCAGTATTTT
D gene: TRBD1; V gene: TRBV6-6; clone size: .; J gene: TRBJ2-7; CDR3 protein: CASVGQGGYEQYF; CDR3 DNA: TGTGCCAGCGTGGGACAGGGTGGCTACGAGCAGTACTTC
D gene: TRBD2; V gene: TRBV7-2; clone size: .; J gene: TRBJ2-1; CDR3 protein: CASSLGTSALNEQFF; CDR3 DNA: TGTGCCAGCAGCTTAGGGACTAGCGCCTTAAATGAGCAGTTCTTC
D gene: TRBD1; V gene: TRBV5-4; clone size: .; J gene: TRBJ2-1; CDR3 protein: CASTAGQGREQFF; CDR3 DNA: TGTGCCAGTACGGCGGGACAGGGCAGAGAGCAGTTCTTC
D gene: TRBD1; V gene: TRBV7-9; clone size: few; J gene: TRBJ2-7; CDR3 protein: CASRPPGGSYEQYF; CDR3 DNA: TGTGCCAGCAGGCCCCCAGGGGGTTCCTACGAGCAGTACTTC
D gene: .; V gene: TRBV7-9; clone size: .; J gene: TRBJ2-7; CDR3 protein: CASSRAGALSEQYF; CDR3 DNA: TGTGCCAGCAGCCGGGCGGGGGCGTTATCCGAGCAGTACTTC
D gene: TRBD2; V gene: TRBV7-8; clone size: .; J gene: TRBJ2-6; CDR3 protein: CASSLTGLASGANVLTF; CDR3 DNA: TGTGCCAGCAGCCTAACGGGACTAGCATCTGGGGCCAACGTCCTGACTTTC
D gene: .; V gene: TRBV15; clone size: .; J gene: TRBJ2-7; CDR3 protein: CATAAETGYYEQYF; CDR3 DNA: TGTGCCACCGCTGCGGAAACAGGGTACTACGAGCAGTACTTC